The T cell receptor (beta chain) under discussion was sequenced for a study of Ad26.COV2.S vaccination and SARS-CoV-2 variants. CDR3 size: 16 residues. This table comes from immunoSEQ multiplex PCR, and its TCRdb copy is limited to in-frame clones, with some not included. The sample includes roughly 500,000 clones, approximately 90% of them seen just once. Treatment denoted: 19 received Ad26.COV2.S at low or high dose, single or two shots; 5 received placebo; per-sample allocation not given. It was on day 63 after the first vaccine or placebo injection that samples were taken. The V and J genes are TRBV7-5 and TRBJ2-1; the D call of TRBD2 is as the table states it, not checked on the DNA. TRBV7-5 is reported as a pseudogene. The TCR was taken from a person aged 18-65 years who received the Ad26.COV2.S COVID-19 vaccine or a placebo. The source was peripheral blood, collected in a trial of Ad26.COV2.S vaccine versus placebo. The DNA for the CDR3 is TGTGCCAGAAGCCAGCTAGCGGGAGGGGGATACAATGAGCAGTTCTTC. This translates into CARSQLAGGGYNEQFF.